This T cell receptor beta chain is from a study of T-cell reconstitution after alpha-beta-depleted transplantation in children. Study-level results: Reported findings indicate that, about two months after transplant, alpha-beta T cells came from several hundred expanded clones, which were derived from non-depleted graft cells.

Preparation of the TCRbeta library used unique molecular identifiers. TCRdb reprocessed the PCR reads via MiXCR and lists one record per CDR3 protein. The data hold about 600,000 distinct CDR3 sequences, with 10% to 15% observed a single time. This clonotype appeared many times. Its specificity is not known. The germline V gene encodes CDR1 LGHDT and CDR2 YNNKEL (reference sequence). Trimming pared 4 bases from V and 3 bases from J, leaving 13 bases between. This CDR3 has 14 residues. The clonotype was recovered from a male patient aged 10 to 17 who had a stem cell transplant for acute myeloid leukemia, so the T cells may come from the graft donor. Sequencing was performed on PBMCs, mostly from graft donor cells, taken 360 days after TCRalphabeta/CD19-depleted stem cell transplant. V and J are TRBV3-1 and TRBJ2-7; D is unclear. CDR3 bases: TGTGCCAGCAGCCCTTTACGGGCGATCTACGAGCAGTACTTC. Its protein is CASSPLRAIYEQYF.